Listed below are T cell receptor beta chains from one sample, sequenced in a study of CD8+CD57+ T cells in acquired aplastic anemia. MiXCR, run by TCRdb on the reads, gives a single entry per CDR3 protein. Counted here are hundreds of thousands of distinct CDR3 sequences, under 50% occurring once; the ten biggest clones make up about 20%. Sequenced sample: sorted CD4+, CD8+, or CD8+CD57+ T cells (not recorded which) from PBMCs. These TCRs come from a human donor with aplastic anemia. The CDR3 runs from the conserved cysteine through the conserved F or W. The D gene is left open where the match is weak. Not all rows give a size; the values are once, few, many and, for expanded clones, a class.

>.|TRBV3-2|.|TRBJ1-1
CASSFDSANTEAFF
TGTGCCAGCAGTTTTGACAGCGCTAACACTGAAGCTTTCTTT
>.|TRBV6-6|.|TRBJ2-3
CASRNRDLSYTQYF
TGTGCCAGCAGAAACCGGGACTTGAGTTATACGCAGTATTTT
>.|TRBV2|.|TRBJ1-1
CASSRGQHLEAFF
TGTGCCAGCAGCCGAGGACAGCACCTTGAAGCTTTCTTT
>TRBD1|TRBV20-1|once|TRBJ1-1
CSATGDRNTEAFF
TGCAGTGCTACTGGGGACAGGAACACTGAAGCTTTCTTT
>.|TRBV2|.|TRBJ1-5
CASSNDGNQPQHF
TGTGCCAGCAGTAACGATGGCAATCAGCCCCAGCATTTT
>TRBD1|TRBV9|once|TRBJ2-7
CASSGGQGAQYF
TGTGCCAGCAGCGGGGGACAGGGGGCGCAGTACTTC
>.|TRBV5-1|many|TRBJ2-1
CASSFQDRDNEQFF
TGCGCCAGCAGTTTTCAGGACCGGGACAATGAGCAGTTCTTC
>.|TRBV5-8|many|TRBJ2-1
CASSVGTFGANEQFF
TGTGCCAGCAGCGTCGGGACTTTTGGAGCCAATGAGCAGTTCTTC
>.|TRBV9|.|TRBJ1-1
CASSVSADRKRAFF
TGTGCCAGCAGCGTATCAGCCGACAGAAAGCGAGCTTTCTTT
>TRBD1|TRBV12-3/TRBV12-4|.|TRBJ2-7
CASSWDRGHSGEPYEQYF
TGTGCCAGCAGTTGGGACAGGGGCCATAGCGGGGAGCCCTACGAGCAGTACTTC
>TRBD2|TRBV7-2|.|TRBJ2-7
CASSFPGLAGDEQYF
TGTGCCAGCAGCTTCCCCGGACTAGCGGGAGACGAGCAGTACTTC
>.|TRBV20-1|.|TRBJ2-7
CSARSVTDSYEQYF
TGCAGTGCTAGATCTGTGACAGATTCCTACGAGCAGTACTTC
>TRBD1|TRBV19|many|TRBJ1-6
CASSTGGSPLHF
TGTGCCAGTTCGACAGGGGGTTCACCCCTCCACTTT
>.|TRBV5-5|.|TRBJ1-2
CASSLAGGGYGYTF
TGTGCCAGCAGCTTGGCCGGGGGCGGCTATGGCTACACCTTC
>TRBD2|TRBV29-1|.|TRBJ2-1
CSAGASGGRSSYNEQFF
TGCAGCGCTGGGGCTAGCGGGGGGCGTAGCTCCTACAATGAGCAGTTCTTC
>TRBD2|TRBV7-8|.|TRBJ2-5
CAGSMGSQRGETQYF
TGTGCCGGCAGCATGGGGAGTCAGCGGGGAGAGACCCAGTACTTC
>TRBD1|TRBV5-1|.|TRBJ2-5
CASSPGQGEETQYF
TGCGCCAGCAGCCCTGGACAGGGGGAAGAGACCCAGTACTTC
>.|TRBV10-3|.|TRBJ1-6
CAVSKSGGSGNSPLHF
TGTGCCGTCAGTAAGTCCGGGGGGTCGGGGAATTCACCCCTCCACTTT
>TRBD1|TRBV5-1|.|TRBJ1-4
CASRQGNEKLFF
TGCGCCAGCCGACAGGGTAATGAAAAACTGTTTTTT
>.|TRBV7-8|.|TRBJ2-7
CASSLGAFSYEQYF
TGTGCCAGCAGCTTAGGGGCCTTCTCCTACGAGCAGTACTTC
>.|TRBV27|.|TRBJ1-1
CASSSLAGREAFF
TGTGCCAGCAGTTCCCTCGCGGGGCGAGAAGCTTTCTTT
>.|TRBV6-1|many|TRBJ1-6
CASSEAGLAVSPLHF
TGTGCCAGCAGTGAGGCGGGACTGGCTGTGTCACCCCTCCACTTT
>.|TRBV7-9|.|TRBJ1-6
CASSFSGAPYNSPLHF
TGTGCCAGCAGCTTTTCGGGGGCCCCTTATAATTCACCCCTCCACTTT
>TRBD1|TRBV5-1|many|TRBJ1-1
CASSPSGTGVTEAFF
TGCGCCAGCAGCCCCTCCGGGACAGGGGTGACTGAAGCTTTCTTT
>TRBD1|TRBV11-3|.|TRBJ2-7
CASSPEDRPYEQYF
TGTGCCAGCAGCCCAGAGGACAGGCCCTACGAGCAGTACTTC
>.|TRBV9|many|TRBJ2-2
CASSVDGGRNTGELFF
TGTGCCAGCAGCGTAGACGGGGGCCGGAACACCGGGGAGCTGTTTTTT
>.|TRBV2|many|TRBJ1-2
CASSEGGLGYTF
TGTGCCAGCAGTGAAGGGGGTCTTGGCTACACCTTC
>TRBD2|TRBV20-1|many|TRBJ2-7
CSAISLGGISYEQYF
TGCAGTGCTATTTCTTTGGGGGGGATCTCCTACGAGCAGTACTTC
>.|TRBV7-6|.|TRBJ1-2
CASSLCLRRVYGYTF
TGTGCCAGCAGCTTATGCCTACGTCGAGTGTATGGCTACACCTTC
>.|TRBV29-1|.|TRBJ2-1
CSVEVDVNEQFF
TGCAGCGTTGAAGTAGATGTCAATGAGCAGTTCTTC
>.|TRBV5-8|many|TRBJ2-3
CASRDVGFTDTQYF
TGTGCCAGCAGGGACGTAGGGTTCACAGATACGCAGTATTTT
>TRBD1|TRBV24-1|.|TRBJ2-3
CATSDPMTGRDTQYF
TGTGCCACCAGTGATCCGATGACAGGGCGAGATACGCAGTATTTT
>.|TRBV6-5|many|TRBJ1-2
CASSGRAYYGYTF
TGTGCCAGCAGCGGCAGGGCGTACTATGGCTACACCTTC
>.|TRBV29-1|once|TRBJ1-1
CSVYRETAFF
TGCAGCGTATACAGGGAAACAGCTTTCTTT
>TRBD1|TRBV5-1|many|TRBJ1-6
CASSVGTGISPLHF
TGCGCCAGCAGCGTAGGGACAGGGATTTCACCCCTCCACTTT